A single count supports the clone carrying this T cell receptor (beta chain). This CDR3 has 11 residues. The germline gives CDR1 DFQATT, CDR2 SNEGSKA (reference sequence). These data are taken from a study of blood T cell repertoires in COVID-19. Assay used: immunoSEQ multiplex PCR; TCRdb lists only in-frame clones, some missing. The sample shows around 380,000 clones, more than 65% of them seen only once. The sequenced material came from peripheral blood. The origin of this receptor is a human donor with acute or convalescent COVID-19. The donor label of this sample is uncertain. The V gene is TRBV20-1, the J gene TRBJ1-3, with D uncertain. This CDR3 reads CSGLGGNTIYF. DNA of the CDR3: TGCTCCGGACTTGGTGGAAACACCATATATTTT.